Shown below are 18 T cell receptor beta chains from a single sample sequenced in a study of cytomegalovirus exposure and HLA in healthy donors (TCRdb year 2017). The library was produced with the immunoSEQ multiplex PCR assay. For the multiplex PCR, a mixture combining 60 forward primers for TCR Vbeta segments and 13 reverse primers for TCR Jbeta segments was used. TCRdb took this table from immuneACCESS and kept in-frame rearrangements with V and J called. Such tables lack part of the clones; where checked against another copy, unresolved V genes explain under half of the gap, and the rest is unexplained. The sample table contains more than 55,000 clones; only one count was recorded for approximately 83% of them. The top ten clonotypes cover 1.5% to 2% of the sample. Sequencing input: PBMCs. These receptors all stem from a human donor in good health.

This clone was found a few times. CDR3 residues: CASDTRGNREQYF. CDR3 nucleotides: TGTGCCAGCGATACCAGGGGGAATAGGGAGCAGTACTTC. The chain links TRBV2 to TRBJ2-7; 7 nucleotides line up with TRBD1. CDR1 is SNHLY, CDR2 FYNNEI, per germline. Germline trimming cut 8 bases from V and 7 bases from J; bases unmatched to any gene: 11. CDR3 length: 13 residues. The complete variable domain, with remaining parts taken from reference TRBV2 and TRBJ2-7, reads EPEVTQTPSHQVTQMGQEVILRCVPISNHLYFYWYRQILGQKVEFLVSFYNNEISEKSEIFDDQFSVERPDGSNFTLKIRSTKLEDSAMYFCASDTRGNREQYFGPGTRLTVT.

The chain has TRBV5-1 and TRBJ2-7, with 12 bases aligning to TRBD2. Losses at the gene ends were 4 bases for V and 2 bases for J; bases not matched to a gene: 4. Per the germline V gene, CDR1 is SGHRS and CDR2 is YFSETQ. The CDR3 length is 15 residues. CDR3 residues: CASSPGLAGTYEQYF. The CDR3 nucleotides read TGCGCCAGCAGCCCAGGACTAGCGGGAACCTACGAGCAGTACTTC.

The rearrangement uses TRBV4-3 and TRBJ2-3; D is undetermined. The V gene lost 1 base and the J gene lost 3 bases, with 8 bases spanning the gap. The CDR3 is made up of 14 amino acids. Germline CDR1 and CDR2: LGHNA and YSLEER. The CDR3, as DNA: TGCGCCAGCAGCCAAGGATCAGCGACAGATACGCAGTATTTT. Amino acids: CASSQGSATDTQYF.

The chain recombines TRBV5-1 with TRBJ2-3; 9 nucleotides line up with TRBD2. The ends lost 0 bases at V and 0 bases at J; junction bases unmatched: 8. The V gene's germline CDR1 is SGHRS and CDR2 YFSETQ. This CDR3 contains 18 residues. In DNA form, the CDR3 reads TGCGCCAGCAGCTTGGTTGGTAGCGGGGGAGCTAGCACAGATACGCAGTATTTT. Protein sequence: CASSLVGSGGASTDTQYF.

This clone occurred a few times. This chain uses TRBV5-1 with TRBJ2-1; D is perhaps TRBD2 (7 bases). Trimming stripped 2 bases from V and 5 bases from J, with 23 bases between. Germline CDR1 reads SGHRS; CDR2 reads YFSETQ. The CDR3 has 18 residues. The CDR3 spells CASSLRTGGGGINNEQFF. CDR3 coding DNA: TGCGCCAGCAGCTTAAGAACGGGGGGAGGGGGGATAAACAATGAGCAGTTCTTC.

V gene TRBV25-1 combines with J gene TRBJ2-3; tentatively, D is TRBD2 (5 bases). The CDR3 sequence is 14 residues long. V was pared by 2 bases and J by 2 bases, with 8 bases between. Germline CDR1 reads MGHDK; CDR2 reads SYGVNS. CDR3 nucleotide sequence: TGTGCCAGCAGTGAACTAGCATACACAGATACGCAGTATTTT. Protein: CASSELAYTDTQYF.

The J gene is TRBJ1-3, the V gene TRBV5-4; maybe TRBD1 (5 bases). The V end was cut by 0 bases, the J end by 4 bases, with 11 bases between. The V gene's germline CDR1 is SGHNT and CDR2 YYREEE (reference sequence). CDR3 size: 15 residues. The CDR3 loop reads CASSLDQGTGNTIYF. The CDR3 DNA sequence: TGTGCCAGCAGCTTGGACCAGGGAACGGGAAACACCATATATTTT.

This chain joins TRBV4-1 and TRBJ1-4; 8 bases align to TRBD1. The CDR3 has 19 residues. J lost 3 bases, V lost 4 bases, and 16 bases had no gene match. CDR1 is MGHRA and CDR2 is YSYEKL in the germline V gene. The CDR3: CASSLIGQGIKAANEKLFF. The CDR3, as DNA: TGCGCCAGCAGCCTCATCGGACAGGGAATTAAGGCGGCTAATGAAAAACTGTTTTTT.

The chain uses TRBV4-3 and TRBJ2-1; a possible D gene is TRBD2 (5 bases). CDR1 and CDR2 from the germline V gene are LGHNA and YSLEER. V was pared by 0 bases and J by 8 bases, with 8 bases between. The CDR3 extends over 13 amino acids. In DNA, the CDR3 is TGCGCCAGCAGCCAAGAACGGCGGGATGAGCAGTTCTTC. This sequence encodes CASSQERRDEQFF.

This chain joins TRBV11-3 and TRBJ2-1, with TRBD2 matching over 13 bases. The germline V gene has CDR1 SGHNT and CDR2 YENEEA. V was pared by 5 bases and J by 6 bases, with 4 bases of the junction left unmatched. The CDR3 consists of 15 residues. Here the CDR3 reads CASSLTSGGANEQFF. DNA for the CDR3: TGTGCCAGCAGCCTCACTAGCGGGGGGGCCAATGAGCAGTTCTTC.

The chain joins TRBV5-4 to TRBJ1-2; unclear D gene. This CDR3 is built from 14 residues. Germline assignment: CDR1 SGHNT and CDR2 YYREEE (reference sequence). Trimming pared 0 bases from V and 7 bases from J, leaving 13 bases between. CDR3 sequence: CASSLGQALGGYTF. The CDR3 coding sequence is TGTGCCAGCAGCTTGGGTCAGGCTCTCGGTGGCTACACCTTC.

CDR3 protein: CASSLALGPDTEAFF. The CDR3 coding sequence is TGTGCCAGCAGCTTAGCCCTGGGGCCGGACACTGAAGCTTTCTTT. This sequence joins TRBV7-8 and TRBJ1-1; tentative D call: TRBD1 (5 bases). Germline V lookup: CDR1 SGHVS, CDR2 FQNEAQ. Trimming took off 0 bases at V and 3 bases at J, with 11 bases between the two ends. This CDR3 is built from 15 residues. The whole variable domain, remainder taken from reference TRBV7-8 and TRBJ1-1, is GAGVSQSPRYKVAKRGQDVALRCDPISGHVSLFWYQQALGQGPEFLTYFQNEAQLDKSGLPSDRFFAERPEGSVSTLKIQRTQQEDSAVYLCASSLALGPDTEAFFGQGTRLTVV.

This clone was found once. The CDR3 spells CASSSMSGGFISSTDTQYF. The CDR3 DNA sequence: TGTGCCAGCAGCTCGATGAGCGGGGGGTTTATATCAAGCACAGATACGCAGTATTTT. The chain combines TRBV11-2 with TRBJ2-3; TRBD2 matches at 9 bases. With V trimmed by 4 bases and J by 0 bases, 14 bases remained unmatched. Germline loops: CDR1 SGHAT, CDR2 FQNNGV. The CDR3 spans 19 residues. The complete variable domain, with remaining parts taken from reference TRBV11-2 and TRBJ2-3, reads EAGVAQSPRYKIIEKRQSVAFWCNPISGHATLYWYQQILGQGPKLLIQFQNNGVVDDSQLPKDRFSAERLKGVDSTLKIQPAKLEDSAVYLCASSSMSGGFISSTDTQYFGPGTRLTVL.

CDR3 residues: CASSYPGVAYEQYF. The CDR3 DNA sequence: TGTGCCAGCAGCTATCCAGGGGTGGCCTACGAGCAGTACTTC. The chain has TRBV5-5 and TRBJ2-7, with a tentative D call TRBD1 (6 bases). Germline CDR1 reads SGHKS; CDR2 reads YYEKEE (reference sequence). The CDR3 contains 14 residues. Trimming left V 3 bases short and J 2 bases short, with 12 bases between.

The CDR3 region is CASSQPNGKNTEAFF. CDR3 nucleotides: TGTGCCAGCAGCCAACCTAACGGGAAAAACACTGAAGCTTTCTTT. The chain joins TRBV7-8 to TRBJ1-1; D gene uncertain. CDR3 length equals 15 residues. Deletions cut 5 bases from V and 2 bases from J, with 15 bases between. Germline V gene lookup returns CDR1 SGHVS and CDR2 FQNEAQ.

This chain joins TRBV11-3 and TRBJ2-3; D gene unclear. CDR3 length: 16 amino acids. Germline loops: CDR1 SGHNT, CDR2 YENEEA. Trimming removed 5 bases from V and 1 base from J, with 16 bases in between. The CDR3 DNA reads TGTGCCAGCAGCGCCACCCGCCCGGGTGGCACAGATACGCAGTATTTT. As protein: CASSATRPGGTDTQYF.

The genes are TRBV7-9 and TRBJ1-6, with 9 bases lining up with TRBD1. CDR1 is SEHNR, CDR2 FQNEAQ, per germline (reference sequence). The CDR3 has 15 residues. V trimming: 0 bases; J trimming: 14 bases; junction bases outside the gene matches: 8. For the CDR3, the DNA is TGTGCCAGCAGCTTAGCGATCGGGACAGGGTCTTCCCTCCACTTT. Translated: CASSLAIGTGSSLHF.

The chain recombines TRBV11-2 with TRBJ2-5, with TRBD2 matching over 9 bases. Germline V gene data show CDR1 as SGHAT and CDR2 as FQNNGV. The length of the CDR3 is 15 residues. The V segment lost 1 base and the J segment 5 bases; nucleotides outside the gene matches: 5. CDR3 DNA sequence: TGTGCCAGCAGCTTAGGAGGACTAGCGCTTGAGACCCAGTACTTC. It codes for CASSLGGLALETQYF. Using reference TRBV11-2 and TRBJ2-5 for the parts outside the CDR3, the full variable domain is EAGVAQSPRYKIIEKRQSVAFWCNPISGHATLYWYQQILGQGPKLLIQFQNNGVVDDSQLPKDRFSAERLKGVDSTLKIQPAKLEDSAVYLCASSLGGLALETQYFGPGTRLLVL.